The sample holds a few counts of the clone carrying this T cell receptor beta chain. These data are taken from a study of PD-L1 blockade in urothelial cancer. Described time point: peripheral blood 6 weeks after treatment start. Clones were sequenced by immunoSEQ multiplex PCR, and TCRdb holds only the in-frame ones, with some missing. The data hold tens of thousands of clones, with under 95% observed a single time. V was shortened by 2 bases and J by 5 bases, with 9 bases between the two germline ends. The germline V gene has CDR1 SGHTA and CDR2 FQGTGA. This CDR3 is 13 amino acids long. The source is a man between 65 and 85 years old with urothelial cancer. This chain links TRBV7-3 with TRBJ2-5, with D perhaps matching TRBD1 (6 bases). The specimen comprised PBMCs, sampled around atezolizumab (anti-PD-L1) treatment. Here the CDR3 DNA reads TGTGCCAGCAGCTTATTTAGGGGGGAGACCCAGTACTTC. Translating gives CASSLFRGETQYF. The full variable domain, its missing parts supplied by reference TRBV7-3 and TRBJ2-5, is GAGVSQTPSNKVTEKGKYVELRCDPISGHTALYWYRQSLGQGPEFLIYFQGTGAADDSGLPNDRFFAVRPEGSVSTLKIQRTERGDSAVYLCASSLFRGETQYFGPGTRLLVL.